This T cell receptor beta chain was captured by sequencing in a study of OX40 agonist ivuxolimab in advanced cancers. Some background on the complete study: Ivuxolimab was a fully human IgG2 agonistic monoclonal antibody targeting the costimulatory receptor OX40 (CD134). Intravenous ivuxolimab was administered to patients every 2 weeks at six dose levels: 0.01, 0.1, 0.3, 1.5, 3 and 10 mg/kg. Of the 50 or so patients in dose escalation, some 20 had hepatocellular carcinoma, about 15 had melanoma, 9 had renal cell carcinoma and 9 had head and neck cancer. A male proportion of under 85% and a mean age of about 60 years, ranging from about 20 to 79, were recorded for the dose-escalation cohort. Prior anti-PD-1, anti-PD-L1 or anti-CTLA-4 therapy was permitted, and roughly two fifths of dose-escalation patients had received checkpoint inhibitors. Partial responses were achieved by three dose-escalation patients, of whom one had hepatocellular carcinoma and two had cutaneous melanoma. Peripheral TCRbeta sequencing was intended to test whether TCR sequence diversity was altered and clonal T-cell expansion was caused by ivuxolimab. The paper reports the monotherapy dose-escalation portion (N of about 50 patients) of the phase I ivuxolimab trial. Overall study outcomes, separate from this receptor: Which antigens the clonally expanded peripheral T cells were specific for was not determined. After ivuxolimab, more expanded clones were found on average in CD8+ T cells than in CD4+ T cells. Low levels of normalized T-cell clonal expansion were also shown by some nonresponding patients. Clonal expansion of both CD4+ and CD8+ blood T cells was observed from baseline to week 6 at doses 0.1 to 3.0 mg/kg. In the 0.1-3.0 mg/kg groups, partial responders had among the lowest normalized peripheral clonal expansion, particularly in CD8+ T cells.

To sequence the TCRbeta CDR3 region, genomic DNA was isolated from the sorted cells. The immunoSEQ Assay was used for sequencing of TCRbeta CDR3 regions. What TCRdb holds here is the immuneACCESS table cut down to in-frame rearrangements. Part of the clones is not present; checked against another copy, under half of the missing clones reflect an unresolved V gene, and the others are unexplained. This sample lists around 15,000 clones; more than 70% were detected once. The top ten clones comprise about 26% of the sample. In the case of this clone: Its specific antigen is unknown. It may be a read error: a sequence one base away is much more abundant. The same CDR3 is also encoded by other DNA sequences in this sample.

Patients with autoimmune disease history or receiving systemic immunosuppression were excluded from the trial. Peripheral blood for TCR sequencing was collected from all dose cohorts at baseline, on cycle 4 day 1, and on cycle 7 day 1. The samples were taken from a phase I, first-in-human, multicenter, open-label dose-escalation trial of ivuxolimab. Adults with locally advanced or metastatic melanoma, renal cell, hepatocellular, or head and neck squamous cell carcinoma were enrolled in the trial. CD4+ and CD8+ T cells were sorted separately from peripheral blood before TCR sequencing. The receptor comes from an adult with an advanced solid tumor such as melanoma, head and neck, liver or kidney cancer. This sample comprised CD4+ or CD8+ T cells sorted from blood, obtained in a trial of the OX40 agonist ivuxolimab.

The DNA is as follows: TGTGCCAGCAGCCAGGATCCCCTAGCGGGGTACTTGGAGCAGTACTTC. Its protein product is CASSQDPLAGYLEQYF. The rearranged chain carries TRBV4-2 and TRBJ2-7; 9 middle bases align to TRBD2. The junction shows trimming of 3 bases on V and 7 bases on J, and the gene matches do not reach 13 bases of it. The CDR3, from cysteine to phenylalanine, totals 16 residues. The entry retains the CDR3 DNA only, 48 bases that are in frame from base 1. CDR1 and CDR2, per the germline V gene, are LGHNA and YNFKEQ.